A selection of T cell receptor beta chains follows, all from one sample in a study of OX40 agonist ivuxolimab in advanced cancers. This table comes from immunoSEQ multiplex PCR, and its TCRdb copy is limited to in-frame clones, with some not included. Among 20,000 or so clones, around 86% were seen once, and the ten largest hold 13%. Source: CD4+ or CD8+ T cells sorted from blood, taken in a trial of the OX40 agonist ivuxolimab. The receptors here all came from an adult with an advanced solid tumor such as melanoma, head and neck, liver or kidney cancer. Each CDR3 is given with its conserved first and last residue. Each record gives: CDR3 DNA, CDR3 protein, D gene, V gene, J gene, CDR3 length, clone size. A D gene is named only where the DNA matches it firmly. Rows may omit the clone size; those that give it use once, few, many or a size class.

cdr3_nt: TGTGCCAGCAGCACACTTCCCTCCCTAGGGCCGAACACTGAAGCTTTCTTT; cdr3_aa: CASSTLPSLGPNTEAFF; d_call: NA; v_call: TRBV28; j_call: TRBJ1-1; cdr3_length: 17; clone_size: NA
cdr3_nt: TGTGCCAGCAGTTTATACCAGGGACTGGGGACTGAAGCTTTCTTT; cdr3_aa: CASSLYQGLGTEAFF; d_call: NA; v_call: TRBV27; j_call: TRBJ1-1; cdr3_length: 15; clone_size: NA
cdr3_nt: TGTGCCTGGGCCGTCGGGGGGCAAGAGACCCAGTACTTC; cdr3_aa: CAWAVGGQETQYF; d_call: TRBD2; v_call: TRBV30; j_call: TRBJ2-5; cdr3_length: 13; clone_size: NA
cdr3_nt: TGTGCCAGCAGTGAATCGGCTTCGGGGGATCAGCCCCAGCATTTT; cdr3_aa: CASSESASGDQPQHF; d_call: NA; v_call: TRBV6-1; j_call: TRBJ1-5; cdr3_length: 15; clone_size: NA
cdr3_nt: TGTGCCAGTAGTACAGGGGGCTGGTATGGCTACACCTTC; cdr3_aa: CASSTGGWYGYTF; d_call: TRBD1; v_call: TRBV19; j_call: TRBJ1-2; cdr3_length: 13; clone_size: few
cdr3_nt: TGTGCCAGTAGTATAGGGGAAGGCGGGATCTACGAGCAGTACTTC; cdr3_aa: CASSIGEGGIYEQYF; d_call: NA; v_call: TRBV19; j_call: TRBJ2-7; cdr3_length: 15; clone_size: NA
cdr3_nt: TGTGCCTGTGTCGGCGGGACGGCAACCCACCATAGCACAGATACGCAGTATTTT; cdr3_aa: CACVGGTATHHSTDTQYF; d_call: NA; v_call: TRBV30; j_call: TRBJ2-3; cdr3_length: 18; clone_size: NA
cdr3_nt: TGTGCCAGCAGCCAAGAGAGCGGGAGGCTGGGTGAGCAGTTCTTC; cdr3_aa: CASSQESGRLGEQFF; d_call: TRBD2; v_call: TRBV4-2; j_call: TRBJ2-1; cdr3_length: 15; clone_size: NA
cdr3_nt: TGTGCCAGCAGTTGGACTAGCGGGACCTACAATGAGCAGTTCTTC; cdr3_aa: CASSWTSGTYNEQFF; d_call: TRBD2; v_call: TRBV11-2; j_call: TRBJ2-1; cdr3_length: 15; clone_size: NA
cdr3_nt: TGTGCCAGCAGAATATTACAGGAGACGTCTGCCGGGGAGCTGTTTTTT; cdr3_aa: CASRILQETSAGELFF; d_call: NA; v_call: TRBV7-9; j_call: TRBJ2-2; cdr3_length: 16; clone_size: NA
cdr3_nt: TGTGCCAGCAGCTCTTTGACAGGGGATAATGAAAAACTGTTTTTT; cdr3_aa: CASSSLTGDNEKLFF; d_call: TRBD1; v_call: TRBV7-9; j_call: TRBJ1-4; cdr3_length: 15; clone_size: NA
cdr3_nt: TGTGCCAGTACCCACCCCACAGGAGGCACTGAAGCTTTCTTT; cdr3_aa: CASTHPTGGTEAFF; d_call: NA; v_call: TRBV19; j_call: TRBJ1-1; cdr3_length: 14; clone_size: NA
cdr3_nt: TGTGCCAGCAGTTTACTAGCGGGAGATGTTCCCTACGAGCAGTACTTC; cdr3_aa: CASSLLAGDVPYEQYF; d_call: TRBD2; v_call: TRBV27; j_call: TRBJ2-7; cdr3_length: 16; clone_size: once
cdr3_nt: TGTGCCAGCAGTCCAAATACATTGAGCTCCTATAATTCACCCCTCCACTTT; cdr3_aa: CASSPNTLSSYNSPLHF; d_call: NA; v_call: TRBV27; j_call: TRBJ1-6; cdr3_length: 17; clone_size: NA
cdr3_nt: TGTGCCAGTAGCCCGGGAGGAACTAATGAAAAACTGTTTTTT; cdr3_aa: CASSPGGTNEKLFF; d_call: NA; v_call: TRBV6-6; j_call: TRBJ1-4; cdr3_length: 14; clone_size: NA
cdr3_nt: TGTTCCGCCGGGACTTTCAACACAGATACGCAGTATTTT; cdr3_aa: CSAGTFNTDTQYF; d_call: NA; v_call: TRBV27; j_call: TRBJ2-3; cdr3_length: 13; clone_size: NA
cdr3_nt: TGTGCCACCACAGGGGCCCGGACCCAGTACTTC; cdr3_aa: CATTGARTQYF; d_call: TRBD1; v_call: TRBV6-1; j_call: TRBJ2-5; cdr3_length: 11; clone_size: NA
cdr3_nt: TGTGCCAGCTCACCACCTCGCGCTAGCGGGGGGGGAAATGAGCAGTTCTTC; cdr3_aa: CASSPPRASGGGNEQFF; d_call: TRBD2; v_call: TRBV18; j_call: TRBJ2-1; cdr3_length: 17; clone_size: once
cdr3_nt: TGCGCCAGCAGCTTGGAGGCATCCGGTCAGCCCCAGCATTTT; cdr3_aa: CASSLEASGQPQHF; d_call: NA; v_call: TRBV5-1; j_call: TRBJ1-5; cdr3_length: 14; clone_size: NA
cdr3_nt: TGCAGCGTGCCATGGGACGGATACCAAGAGACCCAGTACTTC; cdr3_aa: CSVPWDGYQETQYF; d_call: NA; v_call: TRBV29-1; j_call: TRBJ2-5; cdr3_length: 14; clone_size: NA
cdr3_nt: TGCAGCGTTGGTGTCGACGGGAAGGGCGAGACCCAGTACTTC; cdr3_aa: CSVGVDGKGETQYF; d_call: NA; v_call: TRBV29-1; j_call: TRBJ2-5; cdr3_length: 14; clone_size: NA
cdr3_nt: TGTGCCAGCAGCCCCTTGGGGGGCTCCGGGGAGCTGTTTTTT; cdr3_aa: CASSPLGGSGELFF; d_call: NA; v_call: TRBV16; j_call: TRBJ2-2; cdr3_length: 14; clone_size: once
cdr3_nt: TGTGCCAGCAGCCTTAGCGGGGGGAACACCGGGGAGCTGTTTTTT; cdr3_aa: CASSLSGGNTGELFF; d_call: TRBD2; v_call: TRBV9; j_call: TRBJ2-2; cdr3_length: 15; clone_size: NA
cdr3_nt: TGTGCCAGCAGCCTCTTCAGTAGCGGGACTGGCGAGCAGTACTTC; cdr3_aa: CASSLFSSGTGEQYF; d_call: TRBD2; v_call: TRBV7-2; j_call: TRBJ2-7; cdr3_length: 15; clone_size: NA
cdr3_nt: TGCGCCAGCAGCTTGCCACCCGGGGCCCCAGCTAACTATGGCTACACCTTC; cdr3_aa: CASSLPPGAPANYGYTF; d_call: NA; v_call: TRBV5-1; j_call: TRBJ1-2; cdr3_length: 17; clone_size: NA
cdr3_nt: TGCGCCAGCAGCCAAGATCCCGTGGTCACAGATACGCAGTATTTT; cdr3_aa: CASSQDPVVTDTQYF; d_call: NA; v_call: TRBV4-1; j_call: TRBJ2-3; cdr3_length: 15; clone_size: few
cdr3_nt: TGTGCCACCCCGCCCCCCGGGGGCCCATACTACGAGCAGTACTTC; cdr3_aa: CATPPPGGPYYEQYF; d_call: NA; v_call: TRBV6-1; j_call: TRBJ2-7; cdr3_length: 15; clone_size: NA
cdr3_nt: TGTGCCACCAGCAGCCGGAGGGGCAGCAATCAGCCCCAGCATTTT; cdr3_aa: CATSSRRGSNQPQHF; d_call: NA; v_call: TRBV15; j_call: TRBJ1-5; cdr3_length: 15; clone_size: NA
cdr3_nt: TGTGCCACCAGCCCGAGCGGGAGGCCAGATACGCAGTATTTT; cdr3_aa: CATSPSGRPDTQYF; d_call: TRBD2; v_call: TRBV15; j_call: TRBJ2-3; cdr3_length: 14; clone_size: NA
cdr3_nt: TGTGCCACCAGCGGGACAGGGGGTAACCAGCCCCAGCATTTT; cdr3_aa: CATSGTGGNQPQHF; d_call: TRBD1; v_call: TRBV15; j_call: TRBJ1-5; cdr3_length: 14; clone_size: NA
cdr3_nt: TGTGCCAGCAGCTTTGGTGCCCCGGGGGCAGGTCAGCCCCAGCATTTT; cdr3_aa: CASSFGAPGAGQPQHF; d_call: NA; v_call: TRBV13; j_call: TRBJ1-5; cdr3_length: 16; clone_size: NA
cdr3_nt: TGTGCCAGCAGCCCCGGGACAGGGTCGGACGAGCAGTACTTC; cdr3_aa: CASSPGTGSDEQYF; d_call: TRBD1; v_call: TRBV11-2; j_call: TRBJ2-7; cdr3_length: 14; clone_size: NA
cdr3_nt: TGTGCCAGCAGCCGGACAGCGAACACTGAAGCTTTCTTT; cdr3_aa: CASSRTANTEAFF; d_call: NA; v_call: TRBV11-2; j_call: TRBJ1-1; cdr3_length: 13; clone_size: NA
cdr3_nt: TGCGCCAGCAGCCAAGATGGGCTAAGAGAGGATGAGCAGTTCTTC; cdr3_aa: CASSQDGLREDEQFF; d_call: NA; v_call: TRBV4-1; j_call: TRBJ2-1; cdr3_length: 15; clone_size: NA
cdr3_nt: TGTGCCACCAGCAGGGTGGTACTGTCAGGGGCCGGCTACACCTTC; cdr3_aa: CATSRVVLSGAGYTF; d_call: NA; v_call: TRBV15; j_call: TRBJ1-2; cdr3_length: 15; clone_size: NA
cdr3_nt: TGTGCCAGCAGTGAAGTACCATCCCCGGGCGATGAAGCTTTCTTT; cdr3_aa: CASSEVPSPGDEAFF; d_call: NA; v_call: TRBV6-1; j_call: TRBJ1-1; cdr3_length: 15; clone_size: medium-sized
cdr3_nt: TGTGCCAGCAGCCCATCGTTTAGCGGGAGGATGGACGAGCAGTACTTC; cdr3_aa: CASSPSFSGRMDEQYF; d_call: TRBD2; v_call: TRBV9; j_call: TRBJ2-7; cdr3_length: 16; clone_size: NA
cdr3_nt: TGTGCCACCAGCACATGGGGGGCCGAGCAGTACTTC; cdr3_aa: CATSTWGAEQYF; d_call: NA; v_call: TRBV15; j_call: TRBJ2-7; cdr3_length: 12; clone_size: NA